This T cell receptor (beta chain) was documented in a study of patients and donors after allogeneic stem cell transplantation. TCRdb re-called the RT-PCR reads through MiXCR, storing one row per CDR3 protein. The table lists roughly 230,000 distinct CDR3 sequences, 14% of them singletons. The V gene lost 6 bases and the J gene lost 9 bases, with 18 bases spanning the gap. The germline V gene has CDR1 MNHNS and CDR2 SASEGT. This CDR3 has 14 residues. This sequence joins TRBV6-1 and TRBJ2-1; no clear D. The specimen sequenced was blood, either unsorted or a sorted T cell fraction (not recorded which). This receptor was obtained from a human donor who was either an allogeneic HSCT recipient or a stem cell or donor lymphocyte infusion donor (not recorded which). It is not recorded whose cells these are; they may come from a transplant donor. The CDR3 DNA reads TGTGCCAGCAGGCTTAGGCACCATCCCAGTGAGCAGTTCTTC. Protein: CASRLRHHPSEQFF.